The source of this T cell receptor beta chain is a study of control samples from healthy donors and cancer patients. Method: immunoSEQ multiplex PCR; TCRdb's copy keeps in-frame clones and lacks some. The table has fewer than 120,000 clones, around nine tenths seen once. This clone was counted a single time. Germline-derived CDR1 and CDR2 are MGHRA and YSYEKL. With V trimmed by 1 base and J by 7 bases, 9 bases remained unmatched. The CDR3 runs 16 residues. This receptor was taken from a woman aged 55-70 years with lung cancer. The sequencing sample was made of PBMCs. The chain is built from TRBV4-1 and TRBJ2-1; 8 nucleotides line up with TRBD2. Here the CDR3 reads CASSQGSAGVGNEQFF. DNA for the CDR3: TGCGCCAGCAGCCAAGGATCAGCGGGAGTTGGAAATGAGCAGTTCTTC.